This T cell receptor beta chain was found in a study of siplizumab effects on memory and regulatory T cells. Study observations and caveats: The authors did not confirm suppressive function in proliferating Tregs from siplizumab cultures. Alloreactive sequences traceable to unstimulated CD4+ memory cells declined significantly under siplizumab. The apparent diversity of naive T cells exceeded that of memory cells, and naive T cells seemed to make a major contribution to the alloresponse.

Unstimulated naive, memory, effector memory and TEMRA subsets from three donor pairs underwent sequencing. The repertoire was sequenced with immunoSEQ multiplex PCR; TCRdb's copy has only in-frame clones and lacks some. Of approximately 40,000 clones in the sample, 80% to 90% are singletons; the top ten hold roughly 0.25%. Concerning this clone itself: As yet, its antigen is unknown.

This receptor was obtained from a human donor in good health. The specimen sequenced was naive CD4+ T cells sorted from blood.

The CDR3 here is CASSQVHKLAGTDTQYF. The CDR3, as DNA: TGTGCCAGCAGCCAAGTCCACAAACTAGCGGGCACAGATACGCAGTATTTT. V usage is TRBV4-2 and J usage is TRBJ2-3; 8 bases line up with TRBD2. The CDR3 is made up of 17 amino acids. Germline V gives CDR1 LGHNA, CDR2 YNFKEQ. V dropped 1 base and J dropped 1; count of bases not matched to a gene: 7.